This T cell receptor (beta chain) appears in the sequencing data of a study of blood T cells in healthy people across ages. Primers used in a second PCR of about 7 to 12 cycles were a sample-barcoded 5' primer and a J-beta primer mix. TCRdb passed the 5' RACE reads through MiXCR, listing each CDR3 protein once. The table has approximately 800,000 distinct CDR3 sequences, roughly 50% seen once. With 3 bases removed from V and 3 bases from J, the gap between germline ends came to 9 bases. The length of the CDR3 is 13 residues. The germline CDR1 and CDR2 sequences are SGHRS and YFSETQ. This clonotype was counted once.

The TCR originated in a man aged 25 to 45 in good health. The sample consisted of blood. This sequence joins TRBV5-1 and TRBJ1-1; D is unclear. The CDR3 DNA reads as TGCGCCAGCAGCTATGTGGGCGACACTGAAGCTTTCTTT. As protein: CASSYVGDTEAFF.